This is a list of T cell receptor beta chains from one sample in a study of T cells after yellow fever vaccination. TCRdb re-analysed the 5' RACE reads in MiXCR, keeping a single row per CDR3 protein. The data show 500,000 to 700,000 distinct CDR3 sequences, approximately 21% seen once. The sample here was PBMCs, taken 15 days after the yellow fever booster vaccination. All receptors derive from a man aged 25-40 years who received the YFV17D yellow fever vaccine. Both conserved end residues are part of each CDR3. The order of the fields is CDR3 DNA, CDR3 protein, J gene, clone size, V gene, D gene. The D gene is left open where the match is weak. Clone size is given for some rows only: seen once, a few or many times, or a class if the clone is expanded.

CDR3nt: TGTGCCAGCACCCAGCTGGACAGGGCCTACGAGCAGTACTTC; CDR3aa: CASTQLDRAYEQYF; j_gene: TRBJ2-7; abundance: many; v_gene: TRBV28; d_gene: TRBD1
CDR3nt: TGTGCCACCAGCAGAGTGGACAGGGGCGATACGCAGTATTTT; CDR3aa: CATSRVDRGDTQYF; j_gene: TRBJ2-3; abundance: once; v_gene: TRBV15; d_gene: TRBD1
CDR3nt: TGTGCCAGCCAAACTAGCGGGAGTTCAGATACGCAGTATTTT; CDR3aa: CASQTSGSSDTQYF; j_gene: TRBJ2-3; abundance: few; v_gene: TRBV10-3; d_gene: TRBD2
CDR3nt: TGCAGTGCAAGGGGGACTAGCGGGGGCGGGAAGTTCTTC; CDR3aa: CSARGTSGGGKFF; j_gene: TRBJ2-1; abundance: few; v_gene: TRBV20-1; d_gene: TRBD2
CDR3nt: TGTGCCAGCAGTTTTTTTTCCGCAGGGGGTAATGAGCAGTTCTTC; CDR3aa: CASSFFSAGGNEQFF; j_gene: TRBJ2-1; abundance: .; v_gene: TRBV27; d_gene: TRBD1
CDR3nt: TGCAGCGTCGTTACTAGCGGTGAGCAGTTCTTC; CDR3aa: CSVVTSGEQFF; j_gene: TRBJ2-1; abundance: .; v_gene: TRBV29-1; d_gene: TRBD2
CDR3nt: TGTGCCAGCAGTCGAACGGGACAGACAGATACGCAGTATTTT; CDR3aa: CASSRTGQTDTQYF; j_gene: TRBJ2-3; abundance: few; v_gene: TRBV12-3/TRBV12-4; d_gene: TRBD1
CDR3nt: TGCAGTGCTAGGGTCCCGGGACAGGTGCTCCTCCAGCATTTT; CDR3aa: CSARVPGQVLLQHF; j_gene: TRBJ1-5; abundance: few; v_gene: TRBV20-1; d_gene: TRBD1
CDR3nt: TGTGCCAGCAGTCGGGACAGGAGCTCCTACGAGCAGTACTTC; CDR3aa: CASSRDRSSYEQYF; j_gene: TRBJ2-7; abundance: few; v_gene: TRBV28; d_gene: TRBD1
CDR3nt: TGTGCCAGCAGCTCCCCGGGTAGCGGGAGTAGGCACGAGCAGTACTTC; CDR3aa: CASSSPGSGSRHEQYF; j_gene: TRBJ2-7; abundance: .; v_gene: TRBV7-9; d_gene: TRBD2
CDR3nt: TGTGCCAGCAGTTATTCCGGGCCTCTTCTGTCAGATACGCAGTATTTT; CDR3aa: CASSYSGPLLSDTQYF; j_gene: TRBJ2-3; abundance: .; v_gene: TRBV6-5; d_gene: .
CDR3nt: TGTGCCAGCAGTTTCATAGCGACTTCCTACAATGAGCAGTTCTTC; CDR3aa: CASSFIATSYNEQFF; j_gene: TRBJ2-1; abundance: few; v_gene: TRBV12-3/TRBV12-4; d_gene: .
CDR3nt: TGTGCCTACCAAATCTTCCGGGACAGATACTCCTACGAGCAGTACTTC; CDR3aa: CAYQIFRDRYSYEQYF; j_gene: TRBJ2-7; abundance: .; v_gene: TRBV30; d_gene: TRBD1
CDR3nt: TGTGCCAGCAGAAAATCCGGGAGTGGCACAGATACGCAGTATTTT; CDR3aa: CASRKSGSGTDTQYF; j_gene: TRBJ2-3; abundance: .; v_gene: TRBV12-3/TRBV12-4; d_gene: .
CDR3nt: TGTGCCATCGGACAAGGGTCCTACGAGCAGTACTTC; CDR3aa: CAIGQGSYEQYF; j_gene: TRBJ2-7; abundance: .; v_gene: TRBV10-3; d_gene: .
CDR3nt: TGTGCCAGCAGCTTAAGGGCGGGGGACCGCTCCTACGAGCAGTACTTC; CDR3aa: CASSLRAGDRSYEQYF; j_gene: TRBJ2-7; abundance: .; v_gene: TRBV7-2; d_gene: TRBD2
CDR3nt: TGCGCCAGCAGCCTGGACAGGACTAACTATGGCTACACCTTC; CDR3aa: CASSLDRTNYGYTF; j_gene: TRBJ1-2; abundance: .; v_gene: TRBV5-1; d_gene: TRBD1
CDR3nt: TGTGCCAGCAGCGTAGGAGCTAGCGGGTTTTACAATGAGCAGTTCTTC; CDR3aa: CASSVGASGFYNEQFF; j_gene: TRBJ2-1; abundance: .; v_gene: TRBV9; d_gene: TRBD2
CDR3nt: TGCAGTGCCCATGTGACAGGGGGCCGATACAATGAGCAGTTCTTC; CDR3aa: CSAHVTGGRYNEQFF; j_gene: TRBJ2-1; abundance: .; v_gene: TRBV20-1; d_gene: TRBD1
CDR3nt: TGCAGTGCTAGAGACCCGGGACAGGGGTACACTGAAGCTTTCTTT; CDR3aa: CSARDPGQGYTEAFF; j_gene: TRBJ1-1; abundance: .; v_gene: TRBV20-1; d_gene: TRBD1
CDR3nt: TGCAGTGCCCCCGGGAGCAGGGGGCCTGAAGCTTTCTTT; CDR3aa: CSAPGSRGPEAFF; j_gene: TRBJ1-1; abundance: few; v_gene: TRBV20-1; d_gene: TRBD1
CDR3nt: TGTGCCAGCAGCCAAGAGCGGGGTGGAAACACAGATACGCAGTATTTT; CDR3aa: CASSQERGGNTDTQYF; j_gene: TRBJ2-3; abundance: few; v_gene: TRBV4-2; d_gene: .
CDR3nt: TGCGCCACCGGAACCACAGATACGCAGTATTTT; CDR3aa: CATGTTDTQYF; j_gene: TRBJ2-3; abundance: few; v_gene: TRBV4-1; d_gene: .
CDR3nt: TGTGCCAGCACCGAGTTATGGAGCGGGACAGATACGCAGTATTTT; CDR3aa: CASTELWSGTDTQYF; j_gene: TRBJ2-3; abundance: .; v_gene: TRBV7-2; d_gene: .
CDR3nt: TGCAGTGCCCAGGAGGGGTTGGGCGCCGGGGAGCTGTTTTTT; CDR3aa: CSAQEGLGAGELFF; j_gene: TRBJ2-2; abundance: few; v_gene: TRBV20-1; d_gene: .